What follows describes a single T cell receptor (beta chain). The antigen this receptor binds is unknown. Base qualities are missing; no much larger clone stands one base away. CDR1 and CDR2 (MRHNA, SNTAGT) derive from the germline V gene. V and J are truncated by 3 bases and 1 base respectively, leaving an intervening sequence of 9 bases. The cysteine opens and the phenylalanine closes a CDR3 of 15 amino acids. This entry keeps only the CDR3 DNA: 45 bases, framed from base 1. Whole blood was collected in K2EDTA tubes by collaborating institutions according to the institutions' own protocols. For TCRbeta analysis, collaborators shipped samples as frozen whole blood, isolated PBMCs, or DNA extracted from either of those sample types. These data are taken from a study of blood T cell repertoires in COVID-19 (dated by TCRdb to 2018 to 2020). Background on the whole study: Samples covering the acute and convalescent phases of COVID-19 were provided by collaborators in the United States, Italy and Spain. The material from the prospective study consisted of cDNA or gDNA derived from T cells, B-cell-depleted T cells, or PBMCs. The dataset comprised deeply sampled blood TCRbeta repertoires from subjects exposed to, actively infected with, or recovered from COVID-19. The repertoires were released in a freely available public database intended as a resource for research on the immune response to SARS-CoV-2. The samples were drawn from two sources: the first 160 participants of the ongoing ImmuneRACE study, and 950 to 1,500 subjects contributed by 6 global collaborators. Nearly every sample came with metadata listing a de-identified subject ID, COVID-19 status, age in years and sex. Where available, HLA class I and class II types were taken from metadata supplied by the sample provider and were not determined by assay-based typing.

What the study reported, not specific to this receptor: The quantity of clinical and demographic metadata differed by source and by participant and was supplied without curation.

TCRbeta CDR3 regions were amplified from genomic DNA using the immunoSEQ Assay, a bias-controlled multiplex PCR. The authors' analysis ran thus. Nucleated cell counts per sample were estimated from amplification of reference gene primers within the assay. To quantify the absolute abundance of each unique TCRbeta CDR3 rearrangement, sequence reads were collapsed and filtered. Productive Simpson clonality was computed per sample as the square root of Simpson's diversity index over productive rearrangements. TCRdb stores this immuneACCESS table with in-frame sequences only. Part of the clones is absent; in the studies checked, under half of the shortfall reflects unresolved V genes, and no reason is known for the rest. V, J and clone size were drawn from that table, and D and trimming were deduced from the DNA. Across this sample there are a few hundred thousand clones, with 87% seen only once. The ten largest clones take up 3% to 3.5% of the sample.

The TCR originated in a man aged 18 to 30 with active or convalescent COVID-19. Sequencing input: peripheral blood. The V and J segments used are TRBV6-4 and TRBJ2-2; the D region possibly corresponds to TRBD2 (6 bases align). CDR3 reads: CASSEYSGNTGELFF. The sequenced DNA is TGTGCCAGCAGTGAATATAGCGGGAACACCGGGGAGCTGTTTTTT.